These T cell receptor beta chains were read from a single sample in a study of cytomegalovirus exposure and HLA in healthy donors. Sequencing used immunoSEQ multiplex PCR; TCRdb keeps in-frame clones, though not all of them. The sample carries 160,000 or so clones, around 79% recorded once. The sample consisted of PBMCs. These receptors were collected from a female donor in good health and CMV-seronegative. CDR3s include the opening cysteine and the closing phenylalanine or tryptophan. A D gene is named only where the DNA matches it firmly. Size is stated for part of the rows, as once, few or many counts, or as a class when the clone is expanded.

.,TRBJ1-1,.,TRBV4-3,TGCGCCAGCAGCGCCCAACAGGAGCGCGCTGAAGCTTTCTTT,CASSAQQERAEAFF
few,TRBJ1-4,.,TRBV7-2,TGTGCCAGCAGCTTATTGGCCCCTTCAACTAATGAAAAACTGTTTTTT,CASSLLAPSTNEKLFF
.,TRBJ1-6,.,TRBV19,TGTGCCAGTAGTACACAGGGAAAGAATTCACCCCTCCACTTT,CASSTQGKNSPLHF
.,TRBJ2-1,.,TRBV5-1,TGCGCCAGCTCCCAGTCGGACAGCGGACTGTTGAATGAGCAGTTCTTC,CASSQSDSGLLNEQFF
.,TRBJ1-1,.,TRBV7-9,TGTGCCAGCAGCAACAGGGTTCACATGAACACTGAAGCTTTCTTT,CASSNRVHMNTEAFF
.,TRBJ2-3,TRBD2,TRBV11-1,TGTGCCAGCAGCGACACGGGGGCGGGAGGAAGGGGCGGAGATACGCAGTATTTT,CASSDTGAGGRGGDTQYF
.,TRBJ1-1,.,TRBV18,TGTGCCAGCTCACCAGGAGGGAAGACTGAAGCTTTCTTT,CASSPGGKTEAFF
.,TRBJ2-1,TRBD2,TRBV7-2,TGTGCCAGCAGGGCGGGGCTAGCGGACAATGAGCAGTTCTTC,CASRAGLADNEQFF
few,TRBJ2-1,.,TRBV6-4,TGTGCCAGCAGTGACTCGTCCCAGGTCTCCTACAATGAGCAGTTCTTC,CASSDSSQVSYNEQFF
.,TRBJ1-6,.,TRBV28,TGTGCCAGCAGTTTCGTATCCGCGGGTCGGGGTGCCCTCCACTTT,CASSFVSAGRGALHF
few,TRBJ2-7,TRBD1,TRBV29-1,TGCAGCGTTGCGGATCAGGGGGCAGGCCGATCCTACGAGCAGTACTTC,CSVADQGAGRSYEQYF
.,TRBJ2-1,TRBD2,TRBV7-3,TGTGCCAGCAGCCCGACACGACTAGCGGGAAACAATGAGCAGTTCTTC,CASSPTRLAGNNEQFF
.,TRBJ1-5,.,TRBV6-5,TGTGCCAGCAGTTTTGACAGCAATAATCAGCCCCAGCATTTT,CASSFDSNNQPQHF
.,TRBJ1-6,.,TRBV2,TGTGCCAGCACCCTCAACTGGTTGGGGGCGCCCTCACCCCTCCACTTT,CASTLNWLGAPSPLHF
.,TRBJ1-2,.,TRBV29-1,TGCAGCGTTGAACCGACGGAGAACTATGGCTACACCTTC,CSVEPTENYGYTF
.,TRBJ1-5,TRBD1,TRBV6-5,TGTGCCAGCACGACAGGGGGCCCTCAGCCCCAGCATTTT,CASTTGGPQPQHF
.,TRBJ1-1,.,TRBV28,TGTGCCAGCAGTTTAAGGGGGTTGAACACTGAAGCTTTCTTT,CASSLRGLNTEAFF
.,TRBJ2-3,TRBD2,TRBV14,TGTGCCAGCAGCCCCATCAGACGTAGCGGGGGAAACACAGATACGCAGTATTTT,CASSPIRRSGGNTDTQYF
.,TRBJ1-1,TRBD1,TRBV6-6,TGTGCCAGCAGTGCAACAGGGGATCGGGGAACTGAAGCTTTCTTT,CASSATGDRGTEAFF
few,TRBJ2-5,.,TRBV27,TGTGCCAGCAGTCCCGACTACCAAGAGACCCAGTACTTC,CASSPDYQETQYF
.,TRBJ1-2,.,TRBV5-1,TGCGCCAGCAGAGCGGATTATGGCTACACCTTC,CASRADYGYTF
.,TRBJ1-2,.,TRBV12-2,TGTGCAAGTCGCTTAGGGGCAGGGAACTATGGCTACACCTTC,CASRLGAGNYGYTF
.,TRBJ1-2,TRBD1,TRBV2,TGTGCCAGCAGTACAGGGGAGGTACTAGGCTACACCTTC,CASSTGEVLGYTF
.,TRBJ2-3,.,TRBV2,TGTGCCAGCAGTAGCGGATACACAGATACGCAGTATTTT,CASSSGYTDTQYF
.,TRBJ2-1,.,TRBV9,TGTGCCAGCAGCGTAGGAGCGTCGGCCTACAATGAGCAGTTCTTC,CASSVGASAYNEQFF
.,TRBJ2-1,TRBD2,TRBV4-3,TGCGCCAGCAGCCAAGATAGGGCGGAGCGGGAGACCCACAATGAGCAGTTCTTC,CASSQDRAERETHNEQFF
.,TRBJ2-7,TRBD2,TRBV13,TGTGCCAGCAGCCCTCCCGAGCGGGAGGGCTACGAGCAGTACTTC,CASSPPEREGYEQYF
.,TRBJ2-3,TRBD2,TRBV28,TGTGCCAGCAGTCCCAGACTAGCGGCCCTCACAGATACGCAGTATTTT,CASSPRLAALTDTQYF
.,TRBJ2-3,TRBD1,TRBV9,TGTGCCAGCAGCGTATACAGGGGAACAGATACGCAGTATTTT,CASSVYRGTDTQYF
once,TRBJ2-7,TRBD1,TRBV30,TGTGCCCGAGATAACCGGGACAGGGTTAGGGGGTCCGAGCAGTACTTC,CARDNRDRVRGSEQYF
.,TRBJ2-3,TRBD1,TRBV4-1,TGCGCCAGCAGCCTTAACCCGGGACAGGGGGCCGGAGATACGCAGTATTTT,CASSLNPGQGAGDTQYF
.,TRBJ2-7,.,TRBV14,TGTGCCAGCAGCCAAGATTGGGCGGGTAAAGAGTACTTC,CASSQDWAGKEYF
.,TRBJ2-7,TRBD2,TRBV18,TGTGCCAGCTCACCAGGGACTAGCGGCTACGAGCAGTACTTC,CASSPGTSGYEQYF
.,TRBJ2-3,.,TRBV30,TGTGCCTGGAGTGCCGGACTTGCTCCACCCACAGATACGCAGTATTTT,CAWSAGLAPPTDTQYF
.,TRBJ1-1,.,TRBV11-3,TGTGCCAGCAGCTTTCGAGGGTTCAGAATGAACACTGAAGCTTTCTTT,CASSFRGFRMNTEAFF
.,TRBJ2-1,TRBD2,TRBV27,TGTGCCAGCAGTTTATCCCTAGCGGGAGCGACCAATGAGCAGTTCTTC,CASSLSLAGATNEQFF
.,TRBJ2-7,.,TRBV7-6,TGTGCCAGCAGCTTAGATCGGGGGTCCTACGAGCAGTACTTC,CASSLDRGSYEQYF
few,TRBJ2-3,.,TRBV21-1,TGTGCCAGCAGCCACGGACTAGCGGGCACTAGCACAGATACGCAGTATTTT,CASSHGLAGTSTDTQYF
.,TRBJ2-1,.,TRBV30,TGTGCCTGGAGGTTTAACGCGGCCAATGAGCAGTTCTTC,CAWRFNAANEQFF
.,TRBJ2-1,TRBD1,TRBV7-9,TGTGCCAGCTTCCCCGACAGGGTTCGGGACAATGAGCAGTTCTTC,CASFPDRVRDNEQFF
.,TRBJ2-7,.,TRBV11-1,TGTGCCAGCAGCTTAGGGCAGGGCGCCTACGAGCAGTACTTC,CASSLGQGAYEQYF
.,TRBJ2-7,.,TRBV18,TGTGCCAGCTCACCAGGGACTTCACCCTACGAGCAGTACTTC,CASSPGTSPYEQYF
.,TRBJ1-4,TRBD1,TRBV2,TGTGCCAGCAAGGGGGCGCAAACTAATGAAAAACTGTTTTTT,CASKGAQTNEKLFF
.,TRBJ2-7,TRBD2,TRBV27,TGTGCCAGCAGTTTGGGGGGGACCTACGAGCAGTACTTC,CASSLGGTYEQYF
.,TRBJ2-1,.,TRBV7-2,TGTGCCAGCAGCTCGGGGGTCGGGTGGAATGAGCAGTTCTTC,CASSSGVGWNEQFF
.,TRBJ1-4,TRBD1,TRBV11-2,TGTGCCAGCAGCCCAAGAGGACAGGCCCTTGAAAAACTGTTTTTT,CASSPRGQALEKLFF
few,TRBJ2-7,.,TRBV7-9,TGTGCCAGCAGCTTAGACAGCCCCTACGAGCAGTACTTC,CASSLDSPYEQYF
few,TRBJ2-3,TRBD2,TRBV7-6,TGTGCCAGCAGCTCCAGTGGGGGGGTAGATACGCAGTATTTT,CASSSSGGVDTQYF
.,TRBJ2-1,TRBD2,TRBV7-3,TGTGCCAGCAGCTTGGAATCCGGGACTAGCGGGAGGCTTGAGCAGTTCTTC,CASSLESGTSGRLEQFF